These T cell receptor beta chains were read from a single sample in a study of cytomegalovirus exposure and HLA in healthy donors. The assay was immunoSEQ multiplex PCR, and TCRdb's table has in-frame clones only and misses some. The data contain about 140,000 clones, around 79% of them seen just once; the ten biggest clones take up 2.5% to 3.5%. Sequencing was performed on PBMCs. Source of these receptors: a female donor in good health and CMV-seronegative. Each CDR3 is given with its conserved first and last residue. Fields, in order: J gene, V gene, CDR3 length, D gene, clone size, CDR3 DNA, CDR3 protein. D genes are given only for firm matches. Some rows have no size entry. The others give once, few or many, or a class for an expanded clone.

j_gene: TRBJ2-5
v_gene: TRBV5-4
len: 14
d_gene: TRBD2
abundance: .
CDR3nt: TGTGCCAGCAGCTTGTCACTAGCGGGGGAGACCCAGTACTTC
CDR3aa: CASSLSLAGETQYF

j_gene: TRBJ2-3
v_gene: TRBV4-3
len: 15
d_gene: .
abundance: .
CDR3nt: TGCGCCAGCAGCCAAGAAGGCGGAGAGACAGATACGCAGTATTTT
CDR3aa: CASSQEGGETDTQYF

j_gene: TRBJ2-3
v_gene: TRBV4-3
len: 17
d_gene: TRBD2
abundance: few
CDR3nt: TGCGCCAGCAGCCCCCGAGGGGGGGCGGGGGGGCCAGATACGCAGTATTTT
CDR3aa: CASSPRGGAGGPDTQYF

j_gene: TRBJ1-2
v_gene: TRBV7-2
len: 16
d_gene: TRBD1
abundance: few
CDR3nt: TGTGCCAGCAGCTTAGAGACAGGGCAAGCTAACTATGGCTACACCTTC
CDR3aa: CASSLETGQANYGYTF

j_gene: TRBJ2-3
v_gene: TRBV11-2
len: 14
d_gene: .
abundance: .
CDR3nt: TGTGCCAGCAGCTTAGAAAGACTGACAGATACGCAGTATTTT
CDR3aa: CASSLERLTDTQYF

j_gene: TRBJ2-2
v_gene: TRBV7-8
len: 14
d_gene: .
abundance: .
CDR3nt: TGTGCCAGCAGCACCCGACTAGTTTCCGGGGAGCTGTTTTTT
CDR3aa: CASSTRLVSGELFF

j_gene: TRBJ1-3
v_gene: TRBV4-1
len: 18
d_gene: .
abundance: .
CDR3nt: TGCGCCAGCAGCCAAAATACGTTGGGGACTTACTCTGGAAACACCATATATTTT
CDR3aa: CASSQNTLGTYSGNTIYF

j_gene: TRBJ1-1
v_gene: TRBV5-3
len: 14
d_gene: TRBD1
abundance: .
CDR3nt: TGTGCCAGAAGCCCCGAGGACAGGGGGCCTGAAGCTTTCTTT
CDR3aa: CARSPEDRGPEAFF

j_gene: TRBJ1-5
v_gene: TRBV28
len: 17
d_gene: TRBD1
abundance: .
CDR3nt: TGTGCCAGCACCAAACGACGGGGACAGGGAAACGGTCAGCCCCAGCATTTT
CDR3aa: CASTKRRGQGNGQPQHF

j_gene: TRBJ2-7
v_gene: TRBV4-3
len: 14
d_gene: TRBD1
abundance: few
CDR3nt: TGCGCCAGCAGCCCCGGGACAGGGGGTTACGAGCAGTACTTC
CDR3aa: CASSPGTGGYEQYF

j_gene: TRBJ2-1
v_gene: TRBV9
len: 15
d_gene: .
abundance: once
CDR3nt: TGTGCCAGCAGCGAGCTAGTAAGTCCCCACAATGAGCAGTTCTTC
CDR3aa: CASSELVSPHNEQFF

j_gene: TRBJ2-7
v_gene: TRBV7-6
len: 16
d_gene: TRBD1
abundance: .
CDR3nt: TGTGCCAGCAGCTTCACGCGGACAGGGGGTCTGGGTGAGCAGTACTTC
CDR3aa: CASSFTRTGGLGEQYF

j_gene: TRBJ1-2
v_gene: TRBV7-3
len: 15
d_gene: .
abundance: once
CDR3nt: TGTGCCAGCATCATTGGACCGGGGGGTTTCTATGGCTACACCTTC
CDR3aa: CASIIGPGGFYGYTF

j_gene: TRBJ2-3
v_gene: TRBV10-3
len: 15
d_gene: .
abundance: .
CDR3nt: TGTGCCATCAGTGGGCCAGCGGCAGGTGGGGATACGCAGTATTTT
CDR3aa: CAISGPAAGGDTQYF

j_gene: TRBJ1-1
v_gene: TRBV6-1
len: 14
d_gene: .
abundance: .
CDR3nt: TGTGCCAGCAGTGAGACAGTCGCCTACACTGAAGCTTTCTTT
CDR3aa: CASSETVAYTEAFF

j_gene: TRBJ1-5
v_gene: TRBV10-3
len: 14
d_gene: TRBD1
abundance: few
CDR3nt: TGTGCCATCGGAACGGGGGACAGTAATCAGCCCCAGCATTTT
CDR3aa: CAIGTGDSNQPQHF

j_gene: TRBJ1-3
v_gene: TRBV11-2
len: 15
d_gene: TRBD1
abundance: few
CDR3nt: TGTGCCAGCAGCAATCGGGACAGGGCTGGAAACACCATATATTTT
CDR3aa: CASSNRDRAGNTIYF

j_gene: TRBJ2-1
v_gene: TRBV12-1
len: 21
d_gene: .
abundance: .
CDR3nt: TGTGCCAGCAGCTCCAGTTTGATTGGACTAGATTCCATGAGCAGGTTCCATGAGCAGTTCTTC
CDR3aa: CASSSSLIGLDSMSRFHEQFF

j_gene: TRBJ2-7
v_gene: TRBV7-9
len: 14
d_gene: .
abundance: .
CDR3nt: TGTGCCAGCAGCTTAGATGGCACCACGGGCGAGCAGTACTTC
CDR3aa: CASSLDGTTGEQYF

j_gene: TRBJ2-3
v_gene: TRBV11-2
len: 16
d_gene: .
abundance: .
CDR3nt: TGTGCCAGCAGCGTGCCGACAGGATCTAGCACAGATACGCAGTATTTT
CDR3aa: CASSVPTGSSTDTQYF

j_gene: TRBJ2-6
v_gene: TRBV19
len: 18
d_gene: .
abundance: .
CDR3nt: TGTGCCAGTAGTAGACAATCGGGGGTACCTCTCGGGGCCAACGTCCTGACTTTC
CDR3aa: CASSRQSGVPLGANVLTF

j_gene: TRBJ2-7
v_gene: TRBV11-2
len: 15
d_gene: TRBD1
abundance: .
CDR3nt: TGTGCCAGCAGCTTAGAAGCGACAGGGGGCTACGAGCAGTACTTC
CDR3aa: CASSLEATGGYEQYF

j_gene: TRBJ2-7
v_gene: TRBV6-5
len: 14
d_gene: TRBD1
abundance: .
CDR3nt: TGTGCCAGCAGTTACCGGACAGGGCGGGACGAGCAGTACTTC
CDR3aa: CASSYRTGRDEQYF

j_gene: TRBJ1-1
v_gene: TRBV29-1
len: 13
d_gene: .
abundance: few
CDR3nt: TGCAGCGTTGGATCCTCAGCGGGCACTGAAGCTTTCTTT
CDR3aa: CSVGSSAGTEAFF

j_gene: TRBJ1-1
v_gene: TRBV30
len: 14
d_gene: .
abundance: .
CDR3nt: TGTGCCTGGAGTGTAACCGCGGCGGGGACTGAAGCTTTCTTT
CDR3aa: CAWSVTAAGTEAFF

j_gene: TRBJ2-5
v_gene: TRBV28
len: 14
d_gene: .
abundance: .
CDR3nt: TGTGCCAGCAGCTCTCCGGACACTCAAGAGACCCAGTACTTC
CDR3aa: CASSSPDTQETQYF

j_gene: TRBJ2-3
v_gene: TRBV29-1
len: 15
d_gene: .
abundance: .
CDR3nt: TGCAGCGTTGATCGAAGCGCCGAGCGCACAGATACGCAGTATTTT
CDR3aa: CSVDRSAERTDTQYF